Shown below are 19 T cell receptor beta chains from a single sample sequenced in a study of low-dose radiotherapy and immunotherapy resistance in tumors (dated 2022 in TCRdb). Superscript III and a set of TRAV- and TRBV-specific primers were used to synthesize first-strand cDNA, so that both TCRalpha and TCRbeta chains were covered. TCRs were amplified for around 20 PCR cycles with Phusion, using a constant-region primer paired with the adapter attached to the V primers. Starting from the raw public reads, TCRdb applied fastp trimming at Q25, assembled clones with MiXCR and retained in-frame beta chains. Records with the same CDR3 protein are collapsed into one entry carrying the most frequent genes and DNA. The sample includes 16,000 or so distinct CDR3 sequences, with approximately 74% observed a single time. The ten largest clonotypes hold roughly an eighth of the sample. The receptors originated from a human donor with advanced metastatic prostate, ovarian, gallbladder or colorectal cancer (not recorded which). This table probably holds off-target reads from a library built for another chain.

J is TRBJ1-4 and V is TRBV20-1; 7 nucleotides match TRBD1. The CDR3 runs 13 residues. Unmatched junction bases numbered 2, after V lost 2 bases and J lost 5 bases. Per germline, CDR1 DFQATT and CDR2 SNEGSKA (reference sequence). The CDR3 loop reads CSARQGVNEKLFF. CDR3 nucleotides: TGCAGTGCTAGACAGGGGGTCAATGAAAAACTGTTTTTT.

The chain links TRBV28 to TRBJ1-5; D ambiguous. The CDR3 contains 15 residues. Germline V gene lookup returns CDR1 MDHEN and CDR2 SYDVKM. V was clipped by 5 bases and J by 5 bases, with 16 bases between them. The CDR3 loop reads CASSNSGGIDQPQHF. In DNA, the CDR3 is TGTGCCAGCAGTAATTCGGGCGGCATAGATCAGCCCCAGCATTTT.

The chain uses TRBV29-1 and TRBJ2-7; the D is unclear. The CDR3 consists of 15 residues. V lost 0 bases to trimming and J lost 5 bases, with 17 bases between them. The germline CDR1 and CDR2 sequences are SQVTM and ANQGSEA. CDR3 sequence reads: CSVEDGEAGVDEQYF. DNA of the CDR3: TGCAGCGTTGAAGATGGAGAGGCAGGCGTCGACGAGCAGTACTTC.

The chain carries TRBV3-1 and TRBJ2-1; D may be TRBD1 (7 bases). This CDR3 has 16 amino acids. Trimming took 2 bases from V and 3 from J, leaving 14 bases between them. The germline gives CDR1 LGHDT, CDR2 YNNKEL (reference sequence). CDR3 DNA sequence: TGTGCCAGCAGCCAACAGGGGGGACGATACTACAATGAGCAGTTCTTC. The encoded protein is CASSQQGGRYYNEQFF.

The chain has TRBV29-1 and TRBJ2-7, with 8 bases matching TRBD1. With V trimmed by 7 bases and J by 5 bases, 7 bases remained unmatched. Per the germline V gene, CDR1 is SQVTM and CDR2 is ANQGSEA. The CDR3 extends over 12 amino acids. The CDR3 sequence: CSGGQGPNEQYF. CDR3 DNA sequence: TGCAGCGGAGGACAGGGTCCAAACGAGCAGTACTTC.

This clonotype was counted a few times. The chain couples TRBV28 to TRBJ1-1, with D possibly being TRBD1 (6 bases). Germline V lookup: CDR1 MDHEN, CDR2 SYDVKM. The V and J ends lost 5 bases and 4 bases respectively, with 17 bases between them. The CDR3 sequence is 15 residues long. The CDR3 protein is CASSTGGLLGTEAFF. The CDR3, as DNA: TGTGCCAGCAGTACCGGGGGCCTTCTGGGCACTGAAGCTTTCTTT.

V usage is TRBV20-1 and J usage is TRBJ2-5, with 10 nucleotides matching TRBD1. Germline V gives CDR1 DFQATT, CDR2 SNEGSKA (reference sequence). This CDR3 is 16 amino acids long. The V segment lost 5 bases and the J segment 0 bases; nucleotides outside the gene matches: 9. The CDR3 here is CSAGGQGLRYQETQYF. CDR3 sequence (DNA): TGCAGTGCTGGGGGACAGGGGTTAAGGTACCAAGAGACCCAGTACTTC.

This chain joins TRBV5-1 and TRBJ2-6, with TRBD1 matching 7 bases. CDR3 length: 17 amino acids. V trimming: 2 bases; J trimming: 0 bases; junction bases outside the gene matches: 5. Germline V gives CDR1 SGHRS, CDR2 YFSETQ. In nucleotides, the CDR3 is TGCGCCAGCAGCTTTTTAGGACAGGTCTCTGGGGCCAACGTCCTGACTTTC. Its protein is CASSFLGQVSGANVLTF.

The CDR3 protein is CASSDHGQVNTGELFF. Written as DNA, the CDR3 is TGTGCCAGCAGTGATCACGGACAGGTCAACACCGGGGAGCTGTTTTTT. The rearrangement links TRBV2 to TRBJ2-2, with 7 bases fitting TRBD1. CDR3 size: 16 residues. Germline V CDR1 and CDR2: SNHLY, FYNNEI. The junction had 6 bases not matched to a gene; V was cut back by 3 bases and J by 2 bases.

The J gene is TRBJ1-5, the V gene TRBV6-8; D unclear. The V end was cut by 5 bases, the J end by 6 bases, with 8 bases between. Per the germline V gene, CDR1 is MNHGY and CDR2 is SAAAGT. This CDR3 is 12 amino acids long. The chain's CDR3 is CASSKGTQPQHF. For the CDR3, the DNA is TGTGCCAGCAGTAAGGGTACTCAGCCCCAGCATTTT.

The table lists this clonotype with a count of one. The V and J genes are TRBV7-9 and TRBJ2-3; no clear D gene. CDR1 is SEHNR, CDR2 FQNEAQ, per germline (reference sequence). The CDR3 extends over 10 amino acids. V shed 2 bases and J shed 7 bases, with 1 base lying between them. CDR3 sequence (DNA): TGTGCCAGCAGCTTAAATACGCAGTATTTT. Residues: CASSLNTQYF.

This clonotype has a single count. One end of the junction varies from germline; a read error may be responsible. This chain joins TRBV3-1 and TRBJ2-1; no reliable D call. This CDR3 region has 13 residues. CDR1 is LGHDT and CDR2 is YNNKEL in the germline V gene (reference sequence). CDR3 in amino acids: CASSQEPPTEQLF. CDR3 DNA sequence: TGTGCCAGCAGCCAAGAACCCCCGACCGAGCAGCTCTTC.

The V call is TRBV7-3, the J call TRBJ1-6, with D possibly matching TRBD1 (6 bases). Germline lookup yields CDR1 SGHTA and CDR2 FQGTGA. CDR3 size: 14 residues. V was pared by 2 bases and J by 15 bases, with 17 bases between. Here the CDR3 DNA reads TGTGCCAGCAGCTTACACGGGGCCAGGGGCGTCCTCCACTTT. Its translation is CASSLHGARGVLHF.

This clonotype showed up just once. The chain uses TRBV28 and TRBJ2-3; D is perhaps TRBD2 (6 bases). The V end lost 5 bases, the J end lost 5 bases, and 11 bases lay between the germline ends. The germline V gene has CDR1 MDHEN and CDR2 SYDVKM. The CDR3 is 13 amino acids. CDR3 in DNA: TGTGCCAGCAGTCCCGGGGGACGAGATACGCAGTATTTT. Its translation is CASSPGGRDTQYF. Full variable domain (missing parts from reference TRBV28 and TRBJ2-3): DVKVTQSSRYLVKRTGEKVFLECVQDMDHENMFWYRQDPGLGLRLIYFSYDVKMKEKGDIPEGYSVSREKKERFSLILESASTNQTSMYLCASSPGGRDTQYFGPGTRLTVL.

This clonotype was seen a few times. The V call is TRBV10-3, the J call TRBJ2-3; tentative D call: TRBD2 (6 bases). CDR1 and CDR2 from the germline V gene are ENHRY and SYGVKD. CDR3 length: 15 residues. Trimming took 3 bases from V and 1 from J, leaving 11 bases between them. The CDR3 sequence is CAISEGPSGTDTQYF. Here the CDR3 DNA reads TGTGCCATCAGTGAAGGTCCTAGCGGCACAGATACGCAGTATTTT.

The chain employs TRBV5-4 and TRBJ2-1, with TRBD1 matching over 7 bases. V dropped 1 base and J dropped 10; count of bases not matched to a gene: 11. Per the germline V gene, CDR1 is SGHNT and CDR2 is YYREEE (reference sequence). This CDR3 has 15 residues. The CDR3 spells CASSLIRGPKGEQFF. The CDR3 coding sequence is TGTGCCAGCAGCTTGATTAGGGGGCCGAAGGGAGAGCAGTTCTTC.

This clonotype was detected a few times. The chain links TRBV2 to TRBJ2-5, with 10 nucleotides matching TRBD2. The V gene end was trimmed by 2 bases and the J gene end by 2 bases; junction bases not matched to a gene: 11. CDR1 and CDR2 from the germline V gene are SNHLY and FYNNEI. The CDR3 covers 18 residues. The CDR3 DNA is TGTGCCAGCAGTGAATTTGCTAGCGGGAGAGGGCTTCAAGAGACCCAGTACTTC. This gives the protein CASSEFASGRGLQETQYF.

This clonotype was counted between two and nine times. The chain has TRBV9 and TRBJ1-2, with unresolved D. CDR1 is SGDLS and CDR2 is YYNGEE in the germline V gene. The CDR3 is 12 amino acids. The germline V and J ends were trimmed by 4 bases and 8 bases, with 12 bases remaining between them. The DNA of the CDR3 is TGTGCCAGCAGCCGGGTTGAAGAAGGCTACACCTTC. Translation: CASSRVEEGYTF.

The V gene is TRBV2, the J gene TRBJ2-5; D remains ambiguous. CDR3 length: 11 residues. V was trimmed by 6 bases and J by 2 bases, leaving 4 bases between them. In germline, CDR1 is SNHLY, CDR2 FYNNEI. The CDR3 region is CASSPQETQYF. CDR3 bases: TGTGCCAGCAGCCCTCAAGAGACCCAGTACTTC.